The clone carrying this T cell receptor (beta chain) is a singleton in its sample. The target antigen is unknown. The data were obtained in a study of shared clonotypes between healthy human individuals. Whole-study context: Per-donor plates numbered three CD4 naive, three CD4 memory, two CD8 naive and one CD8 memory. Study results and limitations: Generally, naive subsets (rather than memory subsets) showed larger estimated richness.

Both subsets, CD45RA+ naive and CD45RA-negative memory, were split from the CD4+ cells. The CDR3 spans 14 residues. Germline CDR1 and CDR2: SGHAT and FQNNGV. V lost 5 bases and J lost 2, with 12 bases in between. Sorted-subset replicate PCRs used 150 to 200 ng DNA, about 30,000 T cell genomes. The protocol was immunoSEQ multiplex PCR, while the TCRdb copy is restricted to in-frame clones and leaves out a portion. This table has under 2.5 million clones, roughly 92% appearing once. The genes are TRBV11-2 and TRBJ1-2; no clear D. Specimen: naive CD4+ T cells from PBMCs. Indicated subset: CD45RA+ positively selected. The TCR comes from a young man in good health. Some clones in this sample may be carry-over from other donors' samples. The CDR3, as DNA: TGTGCCAGCAGCCCCCGGCAGATGAACTATGGCTACACCTTC. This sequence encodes CASSPRQMNYGYTF.